Presented here are 18 T cell receptor beta chains from one specimen sequenced in a study of human T cells and chemical hapten exposure (dated by TCRdb to the early 2020s). The library relied on RACE. Instrument on record: NextSeq 500. In TCRdb, the public reads were trimmed at Q25 with fastp and aligned with MiXCR, with productive beta chains retained. All rows with the same CDR3 protein become a single entry with the most common DNA and genes. In all, the sample holds under 200,000 distinct CDR3 sequences, and roughly 30% of those were seen once. Clones ranked in the top ten supply less than 3.5% of the sample. This specimen's time point label, interpreted: pre-sensitization, week 0. The treatment or condition label here, explained by the study, means: therapeutic diphenylcyclopropenone sensitization with weekly scalp DPC. Sequenced here: whole blood, sampled in connection with sensitization to the hapten diphenylcyclopropenone (DPC). These receptors all come from a young woman with alopecia areata. Some clones in this sample may be carry-over from other donors' samples.

This clonotype was counted ten times or more. The CDR3 protein is CASSPPGQGSGYTF. The DNA of the CDR3 is TGTGCCAGCAGCCCGCCGGGACAGGGTTCTGGCTACACCTTC. The chain joins TRBV5-6 to TRBJ1-2, with TRBD1 identical over 9 bases. J was trimmed by 7 bases and V by 4 bases; bases with no gene match: 8. This CDR3 comprises 14 residues. The germline gives CDR1 SGHDT, CDR2 YYEEEE.

This clonotype was recorded many times. The chain carries TRBV6-2 or TRBV6-3 and TRBJ2-1; possible D gene TRBD2, 5 bases. CDR1 and CDR2 from the germline V gene are MNHEY and SVGEGT. With 0 bases removed from V and 10 bases from J, the gap between germline ends came to 13 bases. This CDR3 contains 14 residues. The CDR3 DNA reads as TGTGCCAGCAGTTACTCGGGCGCTAGCCGGGAGCAGTTCTTC. Translating it yields CASSYSGASREQFF.

V usage is TRBV28 and J usage is TRBJ2-3; maybe TRBD1 (6 bases). Germline CDR1 MDHEN, CDR2 SYDVKM. Trimming stripped 4 bases from V and 4 bases from J, with 9 bases between. The CDR3 sequence is 13 residues long. CDR3 loop: CASSYRDPDTQYF. For the CDR3, the DNA is TGTGCCAGCAGTTACAGGGACCCAGATACGCAGTATTTT.

Only a few counts were recorded for this clonotype. The gene calls are TRBV10-3 and TRBJ1-1, with D hard to call. This CDR3 contains 15 residues. Germline lookup yields CDR1 ENHRY and CDR2 SYGVKD. V lost 3 bases to trimming and J lost 0 bases, with 11 bases between them. The CDR3 loop reads CAISESHRVNTEAFF. The CDR3 DNA reads as TGTGCCATCAGTGAATCTCATAGGGTGAACACTGAAGCTTTCTTT.

The gene calls are TRBV29-1 and TRBJ1-1; 7 nucleotides align to TRBD1. The V and J ends lost 3 bases and 11 bases, in that order; junction bases with no gene match: 6. The germline V gene encodes CDR1 SQVTM and CDR2 ANQGSEA. The CDR3 has 11 residues. This CDR3 is CSVDKGAGAFF. DNA for the CDR3: TGCAGCGTTGATAAGGGGGCCGGGGCTTTCTTT. Together with reference TRBV29-1 and TRBJ1-1, the CDR3 gives the full variable domain: SAVISQKPSRDICQRGTSLTIQCQVDSQVTMMFWYRQQPGQSLTLIATANQGSEATYESGFVIDKFPISRPNLTFSTLTVSNMSPEDSSIYLCSVDKGAGAFFGQGTRLTVV.

This chain connects TRBV3-1 to TRBJ1-1; D is uncertain. CDR3 length equals 14 residues. Trimming shortened V by 4 bases and J by 1 base, and 10 bases separated the two germline ends. The germline gives CDR1 LGHDT, CDR2 YNNKEL (reference sequence). The CDR3, as DNA: TGTGCCAGCAGCCCGCACGGGTCGAACACTGAAGCTTTCTTT. It specifies CASSPHGSNTEAFF.

The genes are TRBV2 and TRBJ1-1; D perhaps matches TRBD1 (6 bases). Between the trimmed V and J ends, which lost 6 bases and 11 bases, there was a span of 16 bases. This CDR3 has 12 amino acids. Per germline, CDR1 SNHLY and CDR2 FYNNEI. CDR3 nucleotide sequence: TGTGCCAGCAGAACAGGGATAAGAGGTGCTTTCTTT. Translation: CASRTGIRGAFF.

The chain combines TRBV18 with TRBJ1-6; TRBD1 matches 9 bases. The CDR3 contains 16 residues. With 2 bases clipped from V and 9 bases from J, the junction kept 8 bases outside the gene matches. Germline-derived CDR1 and CDR2 are KGHSH and LQKENI. The DNA for the CDR3 is TGTGCCAGCTCACCATTCGAGACAGGGGGTGGTTCACCCCTCCACTTT. As protein: CASSPFETGGGSPLHF.

This clonotype has a handful of counts. The chain carries TRBV6-5 and TRBJ2-7, with 7 bases identical to TRBD1. V was pared by 6 bases and J by 5 bases, with 13 bases of the junction left unmatched. This CDR3 has 15 amino acids. Per germline, CDR1 MNHEY and CDR2 SVGAGI. The CDR3 bases are TGTGCCAGCAGCAACAGGGGAAACAGTGGAGACGAGCAGTACTTC. This gives the protein CASSNRGNSGDEQYF.

This chain connects TRBV9 to TRBJ1-2; 7 nucleotides agree with TRBD1. Unmatched junction bases numbered 6, after V lost 4 bases and J lost 3 bases. The CDR3 is made up of 14 amino acids. Germline V gives CDR1 SGDLS, CDR2 YYNGEE. The CDR3: CASSPVDRYYGYTF. CDR3 nucleotides: TGTGCCAGCAGCCCCGTGGACAGGTACTATGGCTACACCTTC.

The chain is built from TRBV10-3 and TRBJ1-5, with 7 bases identical to TRBD1. V was clipped by 10 bases and J by 3 bases; unmatched bases: 6. The germline V gene encodes CDR1 ENHRY and CDR2 SYGVKD. The CDR3 is made up of 13 amino acids. The CDR3 protein is CATRDRLNQPQHF. The DNA for the CDR3 is TGTGCCACGAGGGACAGACTCAATCAGCCCCAGCATTTT.

This chain links TRBV7-2 with TRBJ1-6, with D hard to call. V shed 5 bases and J shed 6 bases, with 11 bases lying between them. The CDR3 has 14 amino acids. Germline CDR1 and CDR2: SGHTA and FQGNSA. The CDR3 sequence is CASSQNTVNSPLHF. The CDR3 nucleotides are TGTGCCAGCAGCCAGAATACTGTTAATTCACCCCTCCACTTT. The full variable domain, with the rest looked up from reference TRBV7-2 and TRBJ1-6, is GAGVSQSPSNKVTEKGKDVELRCDPISGHTALYWYRQSLGQGLEFLIYFQGNSAPDKSGLPSDRFSAERTGGSVSTLTIQRTQQEDSAVYLCASSQNTVNSPLHFGNGTRLTVT.

The chain links TRBV3-1 to TRBJ1-6, with 9 bases identical to TRBD1. Losses at the gene ends were 0 bases for V and 7 bases for J; bases not matched to a gene: 4. CDR1 is LGHDT, CDR2 YNNKEL, per germline (reference sequence). This CDR3 region has 16 residues. The CDR3 sequence is CASSQEGDRVNSPLHF. The CDR3 region has the DNA TGTGCCAGCAGCCAAGAAGGGGACAGGGTCAATTCACCCCTCCACTTT.

This clonotype was seen a few times. The chain has TRBV6-2 or TRBV6-3 and TRBJ2-5, with 7 bases matching TRBD1. The length of the CDR3 is 16 residues. Per germline, CDR1 MNHEY and CDR2 SVGEGT. Unmatched junction bases numbered 12, after V lost 5 bases and J lost 3 bases. In nucleotides, the CDR3 is TGTGCCAGCAGTACCGCCTTGACAGGGTCAAAAGAGACCCAGTACTTC. This encodes CASSTALTGSKETQYF.

The chain links TRBV9 to TRBJ2-1, with TRBD1 identical over 9 bases. Germline V gene sequence: CDR1 SGDLS, CDR2 YYNGEE. V lost 4 bases and J lost 3; bases outside the gene matches: 8. This CDR3 region has 16 residues. The CDR3 here is CASSYPGQGGYNEQFF. The CDR3, as DNA: TGTGCCAGCAGCTATCCGGGACAGGGAGGCTACAATGAGCAGTTCTTC.

This clonotype showed up just a few times. This chain uses TRBV20-1 with TRBJ1-1; D may be TRBD1 (6 bases). Per the germline V gene, CDR1 is DFQATT and CDR2 is SNEGSKA (reference sequence). The CDR3 length is 11 residues. The CDR3 DNA is TGCTGTGGGGGGGCGAACACTGAAGCTTTCTTT. Its translation is CCGGANTEAFF.

The chain employs TRBV9 and TRBJ1-5; D ambiguous. The V gene's germline CDR1 is SGDLS and CDR2 YYNGEE. CDR3 size: 14 residues. The V gene lost 0 bases and the J gene lost 3 bases, with 7 bases spanning the gap. CDR3 nucleotide sequence: TGTGCCAGCAGCGTAGGAGTAGCCAATCAGCCCCAGCATTTT. Translating gives CASSVGVANQPQHF.

This clonotype showed up just a few times. This sequence joins TRBV3-1 and TRBJ2-7; no clear D. This CDR3 has 15 residues. Looked up from germline, CDR1 is LGHDT and CDR2 is YNNKEL (reference sequence). V was clipped by 1 base and J by 5 bases, with 15 bases between them. The CDR3 region has the DNA TGTGCCAGCAGCCAAGGGGGATTACCTACCCACGAGCAGTACTTC. This encodes CASSQGGLPTHEQYF.